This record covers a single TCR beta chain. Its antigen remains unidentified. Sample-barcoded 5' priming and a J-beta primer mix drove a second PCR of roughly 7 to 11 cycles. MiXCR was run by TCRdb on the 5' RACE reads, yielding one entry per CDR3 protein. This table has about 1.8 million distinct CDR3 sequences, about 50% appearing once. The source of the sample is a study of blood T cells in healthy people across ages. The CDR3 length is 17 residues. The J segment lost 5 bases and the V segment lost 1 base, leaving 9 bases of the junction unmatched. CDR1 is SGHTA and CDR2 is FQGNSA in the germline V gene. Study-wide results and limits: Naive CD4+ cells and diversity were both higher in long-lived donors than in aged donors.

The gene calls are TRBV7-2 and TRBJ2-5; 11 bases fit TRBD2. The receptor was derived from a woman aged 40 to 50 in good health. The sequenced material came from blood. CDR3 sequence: CASSLEFSGGAQETQYF. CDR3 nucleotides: TGTGCCAGCAGCTTAGAGTTTAGCGGGGGGGCCCAGGAGACCCAGTACTTC.